Presented here are 18 T cell receptor beta chains from one specimen sequenced in a study of T cell repertoires in cytomegalovirus infection. A single record per CDR3 protein comes from TCRdb applying MiXCR to the reads. The sample shows 110,000 or so distinct CDR3 sequences, 25% to 30% of them seen only once. Their cognate antigens are unknown. The specimen was CD8+ T cells from cultured PBMCs, collected from culture after CMV antigen stimulation. Receptor source: a human donor in good health (CMV status not recorded). Some clones in this sample may be carry-over from other donors' samples.

CDR3 protein: CASCSRQETQYF. Here the CDR3 DNA reads TGCGCCAGCTGTTCACGGCAAGAGACCCAGTACTTC. V gene TRBV10-1 combines with J gene TRBJ2-5; D unresolved. This CDR3 spans 12 amino acids. Deletions cut 8 bases from V and 2 bases from J, with 9 bases between. Germline assignment: CDR1 WNHNN and CDR2 SYGVQD (reference sequence).

This clonotype was observed at least ten times. The chain combines TRBV7-2 with TRBJ2-5; TRBD2 matches 11 bases. The CDR3 has 16 residues. V shed 1 base and J 3 bases; nucleotides not matched to a gene: 4. CDR1 and CDR2 (germline): SGHTA, FQGNSA. CDR3 nucleotide sequence: TGTGCCAGCAGCTTAGAGGGGGGACTAGCGGAAGAGACCCAGTACTTC. Encoded protein: CASSLEGGLAEETQYF.

The genes are TRBV14 and TRBJ1-1, with D maybe TRBD1 (5 bases). Germline values: CDR1 SGHDN, CDR2 FVKESK. Trimming cost V 0 bases and J 12 bases, with 14 bases left between them. The CDR3 is made up of 13 amino acids. The CDR3 spells CASSQDQGSTSFF. CDR3 bases: TGTGCCAGCAGCCAAGATCAGGGTTCTACGTCTTTCTTT.

The rearrangement uses TRBV11-2 and TRBJ2-5, with D perhaps matching TRBD1 (6 bases). Germline V gene lookup returns CDR1 SGHAT and CDR2 FQNNGV. CDR3 length: 14 residues. Trimming pared 4 bases from V and 2 bases from J, leaving 11 bases between. The CDR3 DNA is TGTGCCAGCAGCTCTTGGACAGAACAAGAGACCCAGTACTTC. Its translation: CASSSWTEQETQYF. Together with reference TRBV11-2 and TRBJ2-5, the CDR3 gives the full variable domain: EAGVAQSPRYKIIEKRQSVAFWCNPISGHATLYWYQQILGQGPKLLIQFQNNGVVDDSQLPKDRFSAERLKGVDSTLKIQPAKLEDSAVYLCASSSWTEQETQYFGPGTRLLVL.

At least ten counts were recorded for this clonotype. The chain links TRBV6-6 to TRBJ2-1, with 10 nucleotides matching TRBD2. The CDR3 runs 19 residues. Germline V lookup: CDR1 MNHNY, CDR2 SVGAGI (reference sequence). V lost 0 bases to trimming and J lost 1 base; unmatched junction nucleotides: 9. Here the CDR3 reads CASSYSEASGGQSYNEQFF. Here the CDR3 DNA reads TGTGCCAGCAGTTACTCTGAGGCTAGCGGGGGACAATCCTACAATGAGCAGTTCTTC.

There are a few counts of this clonotype. The chain uses TRBV4-1 and TRBJ2-1; D is unresolved. CDR1 and CDR2 from the germline V gene are MGHRA and YSYEKL. V was trimmed by 0 bases and J by 0 bases, leaving 9 bases between them. This CDR3 has 16 amino acids. The CDR3 spells CASSQEGLDSYNEQFF. The CDR3, as DNA: TGCGCCAGCAGCCAAGAAGGTCTGGACTCCTACAATGAGCAGTTCTTC.

This clonotype appeared a few times. The chain is built from TRBV6-6 and TRBJ2-1; D possibly corresponds to TRBD2 (5 bases). There are 15 residues in the CDR3. Germline lookup yields CDR1 MNHNY and CDR2 SVGAGI (reference sequence). V was pared by 0 bases and J by 7 bases, with 13 bases between. The CDR3 coding sequence is TGTGCCAGCAGTTACTCGATCGGGGAACCGAATGAGCAGTTCTTC. This translates into CASSYSIGEPNEQFF.

The J gene is TRBJ2-1, the V gene TRBV7-9, with TRBD2 matching over 8 bases. J gave up 9 bases and V 5 bases, and 6 bases lay outside the gene matches. Per germline, CDR1 SEHNR and CDR2 FQNEAQ (reference sequence). This CDR3 region has 13 residues. The CDR3 region has the DNA TGTGCCAGCAGCCACGGGGGGGCTATTGAGCAGTTCTTC. Residues: CASSHGGAIEQFF.

This clonotype was found a few times. The rearrangement links TRBV27 to TRBJ2-1; weak D call: TRBD2 (5 bases). V was pared by 4 bases and J by 8 bases, with 18 bases between. The CDR3 extends over 15 amino acids. Germline values: CDR1 MNHEY, CDR2 SMNVEV (reference sequence). CDR3 protein: CASSYWTDNRDEQFF. DNA for the CDR3: TGTGCCAGCAGTTATTGGACTGATAATCGAGATGAGCAGTTCTTC.

This clonotype has a handful of counts. The V and J genes are TRBV7-9 and TRBJ2-2; no clear D gene. Trimming stripped 4 bases from V and 1 base from J, with 10 bases between. The CDR3 runs 15 residues. The V gene's germline CDR1 is SEHNR and CDR2 FQNEAQ (reference sequence). CDR3 sequence: CASSSYDENTGELFF. The CDR3 DNA sequence: TGTGCCAGCAGCTCGTACGATGAGAACACCGGGGAGCTGTTTTTT.

The CDR3 loop reads CASSFSQGGSTEAFF. The CDR3 DNA reads as TGTGCCAGCAGCTTTTCCCAGGGCGGTAGTACTGAAGCTTTCTTT. The V and J genes are TRBV7-6 and TRBJ1-1; D is possibly TRBD1 (5 bases). The CDR3 runs to 15 residues. Trimming took off 3 bases at V and 5 bases at J, with 16 bases between the two ends. CDR1 is SGHVS, CDR2 FNYEAQ, per germline.

This clonotype was seen ten or more times. The V call is TRBV7-8, the J call TRBJ1-2; D might be TRBD1 (5 bases). Looked up from germline, CDR1 is SGHVS and CDR2 is FQNEAQ. V was pared by 7 bases and J by 5 bases, with 17 bases between. The CDR3 totals 14 residues. CDR3 loop: CASTSPGGGYGYTF. CDR3 nucleotides: TGTGCCAGCACCTCCCCCGGGGGGGGATATGGCTACACCTTC.

This sequence joins TRBV27 and TRBJ1-1; no firm D call. This CDR3 comprises 13 residues. Trimming removed 6 bases at V and 1 base at J, with 9 bases between. Germline V gene sequence: CDR1 MNHEY, CDR2 SMNVEV (reference sequence). CDR3 region: CASRLMGNTEAFF. The CDR3, as DNA: TGTGCCAGCAGGCTAATGGGGAACACTGAAGCTTTCTTT.

CDR3 nucleotides: TGTGCCAGCAGATCAGCACAGAATAGCAATCAGCCCCAGCATTTT. This encodes CASRSAQNSNQPQHF. The chain links TRBV6-6 to TRBJ1-5; D is unresolved. This CDR3 comprises 15 residues. The germline gives CDR1 MNHNY, CDR2 SVGAGI (reference sequence). Trimming pared 6 bases from V and 0 bases from J, leaving 12 bases between.

The J gene is TRBJ1-5, the V gene TRBV2, with D tentatively TRBD1 (5 bases). The germline CDR1 and CDR2 sequences are SNHLY and FYNNEI. This CDR3 has 14 residues. V shed 1 base and J shed 6 bases, with 10 bases lying between them. The CDR3 reads CASSEGAGFQPQHF. The DNA for the CDR3 is TGTGCCAGCAGTGAAGGGGCAGGGTTTCAGCCCCAGCATTTT.

This rearrangement joins TRBV12-3 or TRBV12-4 to TRBJ1-5, with TRBD1 matching over 7 bases. V shed 7 bases and J 5 bases; nucleotides not matched to a gene: 8. This CDR3 region has 14 residues. CDR3 nucleotide sequence: TGTGCCAGCACCATGACAGGGACCCATCAGCCCCAGCATTTT. This codes for CASTMTGTHQPQHF.

The chain links TRBV19 to TRBJ2-7, with D possibly matching TRBD1 (5 bases). The ends were cut back, 4 bases at V and 2 bases at J, with 18 bases in the middle. Germline lookup yields CDR1 LNHDA and CDR2 SQIVND (reference sequence). This CDR3 has 16 residues. CDR3 in amino acids: CASSTPDTFAAYEQYF. The CDR3 DNA follows: TGTGCCAGTAGTACCCCGGACACCTTCGCCGCCTACGAGCAGTACTTC.

CDR3 nucleotide sequence: TGTGCCAGCAGCCTCGAAACAGGGGGCGCAGATACGCAGTATTTT. It encodes CASSLETGGADTQYF. The V call is TRBV12-3 or TRBV12-4, the J call TRBJ2-3; 9 positions agree with TRBD1. The CDR3 is 15 residues long. V lost 6 bases to trimming and J lost 4 bases; unmatched junction nucleotides: 8.